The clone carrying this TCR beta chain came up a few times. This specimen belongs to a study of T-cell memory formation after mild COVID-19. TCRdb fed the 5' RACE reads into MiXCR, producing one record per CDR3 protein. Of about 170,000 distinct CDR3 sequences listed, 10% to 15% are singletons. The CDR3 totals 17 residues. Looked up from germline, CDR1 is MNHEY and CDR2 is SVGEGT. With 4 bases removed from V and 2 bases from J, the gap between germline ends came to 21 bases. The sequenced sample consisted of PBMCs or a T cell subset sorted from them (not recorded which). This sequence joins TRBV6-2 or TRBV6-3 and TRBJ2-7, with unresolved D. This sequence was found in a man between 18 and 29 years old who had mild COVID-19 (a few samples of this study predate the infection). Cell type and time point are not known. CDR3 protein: CASSFPLATSRAYEQYF. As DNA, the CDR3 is TGTGCCAGCAGTTTTCCCCTGGCGACCTCTAGGGCCTACGAGCAGTACTTC.